One sample yielded the 17 T cell receptor beta chains listed below, sequenced in a study of blood T cell repertoires in COVID-19. Method: immunoSEQ multiplex PCR; TCRdb's copy keeps in-frame clones and lacks some. The sample has a few hundred thousand clones, 80% to 90% seen once. Sequences were obtained from peripheral blood. The source of these receptors is a woman aged 45-60 years with COVID-19, enrolled during active disease.

The rearrangement uses TRBV3-1 (or the pseudogene TRBV3-2) and TRBJ1-5, with no clear D. The V end was cut by 3 bases, the J end by 1 base, with 7 bases between. Germline CDR1 and CDR2: LGHDT and YNNKEL (reference sequence). The CDR3 consists of 14 residues. CDR3 region: CASSHGESNQPQHF. DNA for the CDR3: TGTGCCAGCAGCCATGGGGAGAGCAATCAGCCCCAGCATTTT.

CDR3 coding DNA: TGTGCCAGCAGTGAAGCGCTGGAGGGGCCCGAGGATACGCAGTATTTT. This translates into CASSEALEGPEDTQYF. This sequence joins TRBV2 and TRBJ2-3, with D perhaps TRBD2 (6 bases). From germline, CDR1 is SNHLY and CDR2 FYNNEI. The CDR3 has 16 amino acids. Trimming cost V 0 bases and J 6 bases, with 16 bases left between them.

The V call is TRBV27, the J call TRBJ2-1; TRBD2 agrees at 14 bases. Per the germline V gene, CDR1 is MNHEY and CDR2 is SMNVEV (reference sequence). After removal of 5 bases from V and 6 bases from J, the junction contained 6 bases not matched to a gene. This CDR3 is built from 16 residues. Written as DNA, the CDR3 is TGTGCCAGCAGTACCAGGACTAGCGGGAGGCGCAATGAGCAGTTCTTC. Protein product: CASSTRTSGRRNEQFF.

This clone appeared a single time. The chain carries TRBV30 and TRBJ1-6; the D gene is possibly TRBD1 (5 bases). The V gene lost 0 bases and the J gene lost 10 bases, with 13 bases spanning the gap. This CDR3 is 14 amino acids long. Per the germline V gene, CDR1 is GTSNPN and CDR2 is SVGIG (reference sequence). The chain's CDR3 is CAWSVFGGGSPLHF. The DNA for the CDR3 is TGTGCCTGGAGTGTTTTCGGGGGGGGGTCACCCCTCCACTTT.

J is TRBJ2-5 and V is TRBV9; 11 bases are shared with TRBD1. V lost 4 bases and J lost 4; bases outside the gene matches: 6. Germline V gene data show CDR1 as SGDLS and CDR2 as YYNGEE. The length of the CDR3 is 15 residues. In nucleotides, the CDR3 is TGTGCCAGCAGCCCCGGACAGGGGGCGGGAGAGACCCAGTACTTC. Translated, it gives CASSPGQGAGETQYF.

The V gene is TRBV11-3, the J gene TRBJ2-1; 9 nucleotides match TRBD1. Germline CDR1 SGHNT, CDR2 YENEEA. With 0 bases clipped from V and 5 bases from J, the junction kept 2 bases outside the gene matches. This CDR3 has 15 residues. CDR3 protein: CASSLEGQGNNEQFF. CDR3 sequence (DNA): TGTGCCAGCAGCTTAGAGGGACAGGGAAACAATGAGCAGTTCTTC.

The CDR3 region is CASSRDYGYTF. The CDR3 bases are TGTGCCAGTTCTCGGGACTATGGCTACACCTTC. The chain employs TRBV12-3 or TRBV12-4 and TRBJ1-2; D not certain. The germline V and J ends were trimmed by 9 bases and 3 bases, with 8 bases remaining between them. This CDR3 region has 11 residues.

V usage is TRBV15 and J usage is TRBJ1-1; TRBD1 matches at 8 bases. CDR1 LNHNV and CDR2 YYDKDF come from the germline V gene (reference sequence). This CDR3 contains 15 residues. Trimming at V came to 3 bases and at J to 11 bases, leaving 14 bases not matched to a gene. The CDR3 reads CATSSWDRLDLGAFF. CDR3 DNA: TGTGCCACCAGCAGTTGGGACAGGCTCGATTTGGGGGCTTTCTTT.

The CDR3 region has the DNA TGTGCCAGCAGCGAAAGGGGGTCTAGCACAGATACGCAGTATTTT. It codes for CASSERGSSTDTQYF. The chain carries TRBV9 and TRBJ2-3; weak D call: TRBD1 (6 bases). Trimming removed 3 bases at V and 0 bases at J, with 11 bases between. This CDR3 is built from 15 residues. Germline V gene lookup returns CDR1 SGDLS and CDR2 YYNGEE.

This chain joins TRBV2 and TRBJ1-1; D call uncertain. The CDR3 is made up of 14 amino acids. V lost 4 bases, J lost 8 bases, and 17 bases lay in between. Germline V gene lookup returns CDR1 SNHLY and CDR2 FYNNEI. CDR3: CASSVFGEGIEAFF. Written as DNA, the CDR3 is TGTGCCAGCAGTGTTTTCGGGGAGGGAATCGAAGCTTTCTTT.

This clone was counted once. The V gene is TRBV7-2, the J gene TRBJ2-1; D is ambiguous. Germline lookup yields CDR1 SGHTA and CDR2 FQGNSA. This CDR3 region has 14 residues. Trimming stripped 3 bases from V and 5 bases from J, with 11 bases between. CDR3 nucleotides: TGTGCCAGCAGCTTTGGGCCCCAGAACAATGAGCAGTTCTTC. Encoded protein: CASSFGPQNNEQFF. The variable domain in full, completed from reference TRBV7-2 and TRBJ2-1, reads GAGVSQSPSNKVTEKGKDVELRCDPISGHTALYWYRQSLGQGLEFLIYFQGNSAPDKSGLPSDRFSAERTGGSVSTLTIQRTQQEDSAVYLCASSFGPQNNEQFFGPGTRLTVL.

The rearrangement joins TRBV11-3 to TRBJ2-5, with TRBD1 as a possible D gene (5 bases). The CDR3 sequence is 13 residues long. The germline V and J ends were trimmed by 5 bases and 0 bases, with 7 bases remaining between them. Germline assignment: CDR1 SGHNT and CDR2 YENEEA. The CDR3 is CASSNRNQETQYF. The CDR3 region has the DNA TGTGCCAGCAGCAACAGGAACCAAGAGACCCAGTACTTC.

The J gene is TRBJ2-7, the V gene TRBV4-1; no clear D. V lost 2 bases and J lost 1, with 6 bases in between. Germline CDR1 and CDR2: MGHRA and YSYEKL. This CDR3 is 13 amino acids long. CDR3 loop: CASSQTKSYEQYF. CDR3 nucleotides: TGCGCCAGCAGCCAAACAAAGTCCTACGAGCAGTACTTC.

The chain employs TRBV5-6 and TRBJ2-2; TRBD1 is a possible D gene (6 bases). CDR1 and CDR2 (germline): SGHDT, YYEEEE. This CDR3 is 16 amino acids long. Deletions cut 3 bases from V and 1 base from J, with 13 bases between. As DNA, the CDR3 is TGTGCCAGCAGCTACGCCGGGACAAAGAACACCGGGGAGCTGTTTTTT. This encodes CASSYAGTKNTGELFF.

The V gene is TRBV9, the J gene TRBJ2-7, with TRBD2 matching 8 bases. Trimming at V came to 2 bases and at J to 3 bases, leaving 7 bases not matched to a gene. The CDR3 is 15 residues long. Germline V lookup: CDR1 SGDLS, CDR2 YYNGEE. CDR3 sequence reads: CASSVSSGGNYEQYF. In nucleotides, the CDR3 is TGTGCCAGCAGCGTTTCAAGCGGGGGTAACTACGAGCAGTACTTC.

The gene calls are TRBV10-3 and TRBJ2-7, with 11 nucleotides matching TRBD1. The V segment lost 2 bases and the J segment 0 bases; nucleotides outside the gene matches: 0. The germline gives CDR1 ENHRY, CDR2 SYGVKD. The length of the CDR3 is 15 residues. The CDR3 loop reads CAISEGTGGSYEQYF. CDR3 sequence (DNA): TGTGCCATCAGTGAGGGGACAGGGGGCTCCTACGAGCAGTACTTC.

The rearrangement links TRBV28 to TRBJ1-2; maybe TRBD1 (6 bases). CDR3 length: 11 residues. Trimming stripped 10 bases from V and 7 bases from J, with 13 bases between. Germline lookup yields CDR1 MDHEN and CDR2 SYDVKM. The CDR3 bases are TGTGCCACCCAATCCAGGGGTGGCTACACCTTC. The encoded protein is CATQSRGGYTF.